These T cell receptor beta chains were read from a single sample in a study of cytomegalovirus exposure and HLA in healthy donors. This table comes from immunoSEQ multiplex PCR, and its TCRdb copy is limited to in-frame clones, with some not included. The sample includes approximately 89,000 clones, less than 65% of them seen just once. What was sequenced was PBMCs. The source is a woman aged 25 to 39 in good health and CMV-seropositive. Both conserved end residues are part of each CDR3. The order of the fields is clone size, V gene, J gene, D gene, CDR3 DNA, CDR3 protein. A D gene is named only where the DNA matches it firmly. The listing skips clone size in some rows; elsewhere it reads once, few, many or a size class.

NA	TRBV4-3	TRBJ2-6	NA	TGCGCCAGCAGCCAAGAGGCGGGGGCGGGTGGGGCCAACGTCCTGACTTTC	CASSQEAGAGGANVLTF
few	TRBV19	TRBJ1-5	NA	TGTGCCAGTAAGTTCGGCAGGGCGGGAGGTGTTCGCAATCAGCCCCAGCATTTT	CASKFGRAGGVRNQPQHF
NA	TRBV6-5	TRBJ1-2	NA	TGTGCCAGCAGACCGCCGACAGGCTCTAACTATGGCTACACCTTC	CASRPPTGSNYGYTF
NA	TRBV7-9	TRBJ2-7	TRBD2	TGTGCCAGCAGCGCCCGGACTAGCGGGGGGGCAACCGAGCAGTACTTC	CASSARTSGGATEQYF
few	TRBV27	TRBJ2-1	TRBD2	TGTGCCAGCAGTCCGGTAGCGGGGCACAATGAGCAGTTCTTC	CASSPVAGHNEQFF
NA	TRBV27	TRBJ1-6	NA	TGTGCCAGCAGTTACGGGTTTGGTAATTCACCCCTCCACTTT	CASSYGFGNSPLHF
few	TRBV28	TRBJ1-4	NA	TGTGCCAGCAGTTCTCCCGATGAAAAACTGTTTTTT	CASSSPDEKLFF
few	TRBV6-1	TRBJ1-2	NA	TGTGCCAGCATTCTATGGGGTGCGGGCGGCTACACCTTC	CASILWGAGGYTF
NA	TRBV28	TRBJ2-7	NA	TGTGCCAGCAGTTTGAGGACAGTCAACTCCTACGAGCAGTACTTC	CASSLRTVNSYEQYF
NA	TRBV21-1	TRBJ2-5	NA	TGTGCCAGCAGCAAAGAGGGTAGCGGGGGGGCCGGGACCCAGTACTTC	CASSKEGSGGAGTQYF
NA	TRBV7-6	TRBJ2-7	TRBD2	TGTGCCAGCAGCTTAGCGTCGGCTAGCGGGAAGGGGGAGCAGTACTTC	CASSLASASGKGEQYF
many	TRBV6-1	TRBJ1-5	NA	TGTGCCAGCAGTGAAGCCCCCAGGGGACAACAGCCCCAGCATTTT	CASSEAPRGQQPQHF
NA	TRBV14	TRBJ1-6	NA	TGTGCCAGCAGCCCCCGTCGGGTTAGCTCCTATAATTCACCCCTCCACTTT	CASSPRRVSSYNSPLHF
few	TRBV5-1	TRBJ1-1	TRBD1	TGCGCCAGCAGCGAAGGACAGGGCACTGAAGCTTTCTTT	CASSEGQGTEAFF
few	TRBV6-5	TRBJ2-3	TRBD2	TGTGCCAGCAGTTACGTTAGCGGGGGGAGGGATACGCAGTATTTT	CASSYVSGGRDTQYF
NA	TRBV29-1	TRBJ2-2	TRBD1	TGCAGCGTGACGACAGGGGGCCGGACCGGGGAGCTGTTTTTT	CSVTTGGRTGELFF
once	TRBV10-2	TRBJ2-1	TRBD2	TGCGCCAGCAGTAGGAGCGGGGGGGCGGGTGAGCAGTTCTTC	CASSRSGGAGEQFF
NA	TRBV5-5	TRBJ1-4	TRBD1	TGTGCCAGCAGCTTGGACTGGACAGGGTACGCAACTAATGAAAAACTGTTTTTT	CASSLDWTGYATNEKLFF
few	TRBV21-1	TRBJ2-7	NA	TGTGCCAGGACGCCGGGTCCTTCCTACGAGCAGTACTTC	CARTPGPSYEQYF
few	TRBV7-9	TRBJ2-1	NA	TGTGCCAGCAGGCCCACGGGGAATGAGCAGTTCTTC	CASRPTGNEQFF
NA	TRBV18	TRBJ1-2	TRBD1	TGTGCCAGCTCACCGGGGACAGGGAACTATGGCTACACCTTC	CASSPGTGNYGYTF
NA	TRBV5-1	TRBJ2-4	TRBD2	TGCGCCAGCAGCAAAGCCGGGACTAGCGGAGGGGAAAACATTCAGTACTTC	CASSKAGTSGGENIQYF
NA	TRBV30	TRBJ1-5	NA	TGTGCCTGGGCAGGTCCCATAGGGCCCCAGCATTTT	CAWAGPIGPQHF
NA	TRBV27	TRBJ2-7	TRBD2	TGTGCCAGCAGTACCATAGCGGGTCCCTACGAGCAGTACTTC	CASSTIAGPYEQYF
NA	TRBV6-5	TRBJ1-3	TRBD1	TGTGCCAGCAGTGAACTTTTCGGGACAGGATACTTT	CASSELFGTGYF
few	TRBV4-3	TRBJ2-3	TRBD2	TGCGCCAGCAGCCAAGATCGGGGACTGGGACTAACTAGCACAGATACGCAGTATTTT	CASSQDRGLGLTSTDTQYF
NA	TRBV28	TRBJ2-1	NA	TGTGCCAGCAGTGCTCACGGGACCTACAATGAGCAGTTCTTC	CASSAHGTYNEQFF
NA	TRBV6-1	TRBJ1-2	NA	TGTGCCAGCAGTCCAGGGGCCCCTAACTATGGCTACCCCTTC	CASSPGAPNYGYPF
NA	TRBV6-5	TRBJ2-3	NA	TGTGCCAGCAGTTACTCGCGCAGAGGAGATACGCAGTATTTT	CASSYSRRGDTQYF
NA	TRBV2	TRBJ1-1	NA	TGTGCCAGCAAAGCCCAGGTAAAAACTGAAGCTTTCTTT	CASKAQVKTEAFF
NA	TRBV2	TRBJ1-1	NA	TGTGCCAGCACGGTAAACGGGGAGGATTTCTTT	CASTVNGEDFF
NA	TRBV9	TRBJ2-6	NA	TGTGCCAGCAAGCATACTGGGGCCAACGTCCTGACTTTC	CASKHTGANVLTF
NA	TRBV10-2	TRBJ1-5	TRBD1	TGCGCCAGCAGACCCGGACAGGTTGGTCAGCCCCAGCATTTT	CASRPGQVGQPQHF
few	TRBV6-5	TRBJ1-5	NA	TGTGCCAGCAGAGTAGATAGCAATCAGCCCCAGCATTTT	CASRVDSNQPQHF
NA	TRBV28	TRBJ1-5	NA	TGTGCCAGCAGTGGCGGGTTAGGGGGACCAGGGCATCAGCCCCAGCATTTT	CASSGGLGGPGHQPQHF
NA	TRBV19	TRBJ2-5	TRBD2	TGTGCCAGTAGTATTGGCGGGGGGAACCAAGAGACCCAGTACTTC	CASSIGGGNQETQYF
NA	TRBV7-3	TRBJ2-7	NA	TGTGCCAGCAGCCTAAACGGCGGATACGAGCAGTACTTC	CASSLNGGYEQYF
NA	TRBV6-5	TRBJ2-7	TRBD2	TGTGCCAGCAGTTACGGTCGGGGGGGGGCCTACGAGCAGTACTTC	CASSYGRGGAYEQYF
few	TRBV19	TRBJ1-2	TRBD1	TGTGCCAGTAGTACTCAAGGGGGCGTGGACTATGGCTACACCTTC	CASSTQGGVDYGYTF
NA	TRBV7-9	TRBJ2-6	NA	TGTGCCAGCAGCTTAATACAGGCTGGGGCCAACGTCCTGACTTTC	CASSLIQAGANVLTF
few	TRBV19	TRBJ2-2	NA	TGTGCCAGTAGTATTATGATCCTCGGCACCGGGGAGCTGTTTTTT	CASSIMILGTGELFF
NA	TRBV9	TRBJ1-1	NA	TGTGCCAGCAGCGTAGTTCAGAACACTGAAGCTTTCTTT	CASSVVQNTEAFF
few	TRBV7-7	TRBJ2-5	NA	TGTGCTAGCAGCTTAGCCGGTCAGGGCGAGACCCAGTACTTC	CASSLAGQGETQYF
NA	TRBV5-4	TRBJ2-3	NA	TGTGCCAGCAGCATTGACCAGATCCTAGCCACAGATACGCAGTATTTT	CASSIDQILATDTQYF
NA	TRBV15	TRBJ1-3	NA	TGTGCCACCAGCAGAGACCAATTTGGAAACACCATATATTTT	CATSRDQFGNTIYF